Listed below are T cell receptor beta chains from one sample, sequenced in a study of technical replicates of blood from a handful of donors. The table came from immunoSEQ multiplex PCR; TCRdb's copy has only in-frame clones and leaves some out. The data show 65,000 to 80,000 clones, 95% to 98% seen once. The source material was T cells isolated from PBMCs. The source is a human donor in good health. Each CDR3 is given with its conserved first and last residue. The D gene is left open where the match is weak. A clone size is listed for some rows: how often the clone was seen (once, few, many), or a class if it is expanded.

-	TRBV29-1	TRBJ2-7	TRBD2	CSVWEGSRSYEQYF	TGCAGCGTTTGGGAGGGGAGTCGCTCCTACGAGCAGTACTTC
-	TRBV11-2	TRBJ2-7	-	CASSLGVPGEQYF	TGTGCCAGCAGCTTAGGCGTTCCAGGCGAGCAGTACTTC
-	TRBV4-2	TRBJ2-7	-	CASSQDRTRALNYEQYF	TGTGCCAGCAGCCAAGATAGGACAAGGGCCCTGAACTACGAGCAGTACTTC
-	TRBV6-4	TRBJ2-2	-	CASSEVAGANTGELFF	TGTGCCAGCAGTGAGGTGGCAGGCGCGAACACCGGGGAGCTGTTTTTT
-	TRBV4-1	TRBJ2-1	TRBD2	CASSQERLAGVYEQFF	TGCGCCAGCAGCCAAGAGCGGCTAGCGGGAGTCTATGAGCAGTTCTTC
-	TRBV7-2	TRBJ2-7	-	CASSLSSLSYEQYF	TGTGCCAGCAGCCTCTCGTCACTATCCTACGAGCAGTACTTC
once	TRBV28	TRBJ2-7	-	CASSLYGGVPHEQYF	TGTGCCAGCAGTTTATACGGGGGAGTACCCCACGAGCAGTACTTC
-	TRBV29-1	TRBJ2-7	TRBD1	CSVGDSYSVGIYEQYF	TGCAGCGTTGGGGACAGTTATTCGGTGGGGATCTACGAGCAGTACTTC
-	TRBV6-5	TRBJ1-1	-	CASTKPTGLNTEAFF	TGTGCCAGCACCAAACCGACAGGTCTGAACACTGAAGCTTTCTTT
-	TRBV2	TRBJ1-4	-	CAGLTGPPEKLFF	TGTGCCGGCCTGACAGGCCCCCCTGAAAAACTGTTTTTT
-	TRBV5-1	TRBJ1-4	-	CASSLPTGGNEKLFF	TGCGCCAGCAGCCTTCCGACAGGAGGCAACGAAAAACTGTTTTTT
-	TRBV7-8	TRBJ2-5	TRBD1	CASSRWTGGQETQYF	TGTGCCAGCAGCCGATGGACAGGGGGGCAAGAGACCCAGTACTTC
-	TRBV5-1	TRBJ2-5	TRBD2	CASSRTSGQETQYF	TGCGCCAGCAGCCGGACTAGCGGACAAGAGACCCAGTACTTC
-	TRBV7-9	TRBJ1-5	-	CAAGFNQPQHF	TGTGCCGCTGGCTTTAATCAGCCCCAGCATTTT
once	TRBV2	TRBJ2-5	-	CASIRQETQYF	TGTGCCAGCATCCGGCAAGAGACCCAGTACTTC
-	TRBV7-9	TRBJ2-7	-	CASSSTTLYEQYF	TGTGCCAGCAGCTCTACTACCCTCTACGAGCAGTACTTC
-	TRBV7-9	TRBJ2-7	-	CASSLALVYEQYF	TGTGCCAGCAGCTTAGCACTAGTGTACGAGCAGTACTTC